The T cell receptor beta chain described here comes from a study of CD8 T cells in ankylosing spondylitis. General study findings and limits: Significant enrichment of disease-linked clones was reported in matched ankylosing spondylitis synovial fluid. Several highly homologous variants formed a TCR beta motif that appeared characteristic of ankylosing spondylitis blood.

One entry per CDR3 protein, called by TCRdb with MiXCR from the 5' RACE reads. This repertoire shows a few hundred thousand distinct CDR3 sequences, about 12% found once; its top ten account for around 7%. As regards this clonotype: Its matching antigen is unknown.

Trimming took 6 bases from V and 7 from J, leaving 19 bases between them. This CDR3 has 14 residues. Per germline, CDR1 MNHEY and CDR2 SVGEGT. Sequencing was carried out using blood, either unsorted or a sorted T cell fraction (not recorded which). The chain employs TRBV6-2 or TRBV6-3 and TRBJ2-7, with D tentatively TRBD1 (6 bases). The receptor was isolated from a male donor with ankylosing spondylitis. This CDR3 reads CASRRGTYNGEQYV. The CDR3 region has the DNA TGTGCCAGCAGGAGGGGGACGTACAACGGTGAGCAGTACGTC.